This T cell receptor delta chain was recorded in a study of Vδ1+ human thymocytes. Whole-study findings and limits: Thymic TRG and TRD repertoires appeared highly polyclonal. Unlike peripheral blood Vdelta1+ controls, thymic delta-chain sequences included about 20% Vdelta2 and few Vdelta3.

V was clipped by 8 bases and J by 2 bases, with 30 bases between them. CDR1 is TSWWSYY, CDR2 QGS, per germline. The CDR3 is made up of 19 amino acids. Sequences come from RNA converted to cDNA by reverse transcription. CDR3 amplicons came from multiplex PCR with pooled V-gene forward and constant-region reverse primers. TCRdb called clones anew from the multiplex PCR reads with CATT. The table has roughly 55,000 delta-chain clones, approximately 15% seen once. Concerning this clone itself: Its antigen is currently unknown.

The V gene is TRDV1, the J gene TRDJ1; tentatively, D is TRDD3 (6 bases). The receptor was isolated from a boy under two years old who had congenital heart surgery. Specimen: Vdelta1+ gamma-delta thymocytes from the thymus. Described subset: FACS-sorted CD3+ TCRalphabeta- TCRVdelta1+ TCRVdelta2- thymocytes. The DNA for the CDR3 is TGTGCTCTTTGCCCCCTGTCCGCGGGGGACCCCCAATCAACCGATAAACTCATCTTT. Its protein product is CALCPLSAGDPQSTDKLIF.